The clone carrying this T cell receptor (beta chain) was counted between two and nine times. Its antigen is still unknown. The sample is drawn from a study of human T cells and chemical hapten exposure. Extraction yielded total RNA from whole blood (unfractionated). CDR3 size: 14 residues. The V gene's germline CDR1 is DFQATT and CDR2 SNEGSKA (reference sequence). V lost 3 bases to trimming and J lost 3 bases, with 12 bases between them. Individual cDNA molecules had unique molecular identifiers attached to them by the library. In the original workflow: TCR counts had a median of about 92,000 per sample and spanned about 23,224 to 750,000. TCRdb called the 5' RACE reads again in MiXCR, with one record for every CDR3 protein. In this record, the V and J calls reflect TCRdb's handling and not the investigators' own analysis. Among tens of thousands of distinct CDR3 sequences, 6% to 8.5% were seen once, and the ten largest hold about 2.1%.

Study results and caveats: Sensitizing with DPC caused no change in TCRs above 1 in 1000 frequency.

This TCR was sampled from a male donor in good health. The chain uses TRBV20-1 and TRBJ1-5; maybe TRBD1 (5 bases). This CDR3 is CSASSSGHNQPQHF. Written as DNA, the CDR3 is TGCAGTGCTAGTAGTTCAGGGCACAATCAGCCCCAGCATTTT.